This T cell receptor (beta chain) derives from a study of CD8+ T cells in alopecia areata. Turning to the study itself: In an open-label trial, patients got 5 to 10 mg tofacitinib twice daily.

Lesional scalp punch biopsies and peripheral blood were collected from alopecia areata patients. Study-level results: Affected lesional scalp, above all in alopecia totalis/universalis, was more clonal than normal scalp.

cDNA serving as the sequencing template came from extracted, reverse transcribed RNA. TCRdb's copy holds only in-frame clones and misses some; the assay was immunoSEQ multiplex PCR. The repertoire holds around 250,000 clones, around 67% seen once, with around 1.2% in the top ten. V lost 3 bases and J 6 bases, leaving 8 bases between the germline ends. The germline V gene has CDR1 SQVTM and CDR2 ANQGSEA. The CDR3 runs to 11 residues. Comment on this clone: Its antigen is undetermined. Other DNA sequences within the sample encode an identical CDR3.

This TCR came from a human donor with alopecia areata. The chain recombines TRBV29-1 with TRBJ1-1, with D possibly TRBD1 on 6 matching bases. The material was CD4+ T cells sorted from blood, obtained at week 0. CDR3: CSVEGGAEAFF. CDR3 coding DNA: TGCAGCGTTGAGGGGGGCGCTGAAGCTTTCTTT.